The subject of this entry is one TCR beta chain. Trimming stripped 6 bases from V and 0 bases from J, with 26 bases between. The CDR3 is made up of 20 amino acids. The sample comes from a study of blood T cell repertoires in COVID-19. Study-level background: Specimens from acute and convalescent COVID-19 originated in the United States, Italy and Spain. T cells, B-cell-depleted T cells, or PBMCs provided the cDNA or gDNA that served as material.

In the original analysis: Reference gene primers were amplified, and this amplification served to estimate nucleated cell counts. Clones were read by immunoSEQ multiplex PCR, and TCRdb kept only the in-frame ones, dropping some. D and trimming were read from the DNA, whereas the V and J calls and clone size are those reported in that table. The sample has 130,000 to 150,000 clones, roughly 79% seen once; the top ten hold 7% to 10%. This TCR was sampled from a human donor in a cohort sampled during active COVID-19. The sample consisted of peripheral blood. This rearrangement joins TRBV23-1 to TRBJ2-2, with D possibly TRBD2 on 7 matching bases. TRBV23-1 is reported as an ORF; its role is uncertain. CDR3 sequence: CASSHKTYGRDNSNTGELFF. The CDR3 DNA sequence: TGCGCCAGCAGCCATAAAACCTATGGGAGGGACAACTCGAACACCGGGGAGCTGTTTTTT.